What follows are 7 T cell receptor beta chains derived from one specimen sequenced in a study of human T cells and chemical hapten exposure. As for time point: pre-sensitization, week 0. Treatment meaning: therapeutic diphenylcyclopropenone sensitization with weekly scalp DPC. TCRdb fed the RACE reads into MiXCR, producing one record per CDR3 protein. This sample has over 300,000 distinct CDR3 sequences, with 5% to 6.5% found just once. Sequenced here: whole blood, sampled in connection with sensitization to the hapten diphenylcyclopropenone (DPC). Receptors originate from a woman aged 50 to 60 with alopecia areata. Some clones in this sample may be carry-over from other donors' samples.

The sample holds a few counts of this clonotype. This chain joins TRBV2 and TRBJ2-5; possible D gene TRBD1, 5 bases. CDR3 length: 12 amino acids. The germline V gene encodes CDR1 SNHLY and CDR2 FYNNEI. V gave up 4 bases and J gave up 7 bases, with 10 bases separating them. The CDR3 region is CASSGPQGTQYF. The DNA of the CDR3 is TGTGCCAGCAGTGGACCCCAGGGGACCCAGTACTTC.

This clonotype was seen at least ten times. The chain joins TRBV29-1 to TRBJ2-5; possibly TRBD2 for D (5 bases). The CDR3 is made up of 10 amino acids. The V end was cut by 7 bases, the J end by 5 bases, with 8 bases between. Germline assignment: CDR1 SQVTM and CDR2 ANQGSEA. CDR3 sequence reads: CSGGAETQYF. The CDR3, as DNA: TGCAGCGGGGGAGCGGAGACCCAGTACTTC.

This clonotype occurred many times. The V and J genes are TRBV3-1 and TRBJ2-3; D call uncertain. This CDR3 region has 14 residues. The V end lost 6 bases, the J end lost 0 bases, and 10 bases lay between the germline ends. Germline values: CDR1 LGHDT, CDR2 YNNKEL (reference sequence). The CDR3 sequence: CASSPAGSTDTQYF. The CDR3 DNA is TGTGCCAGCAGTCCCGCCGGGAGCACAGATACGCAGTATTTT.

In its sample, this clonotype was seen many times. The chain carries TRBV11-2 and TRBJ2-7, with D uncertain. V lost 0 bases and J 3 bases, leaving 12 bases between the germline ends. This CDR3 has 15 amino acids. Germline V gene lookup returns CDR1 SGHAT and CDR2 FQNNGV. CDR3 in amino acids: CASSLEVSSNYEQYF. The CDR3 DNA sequence: TGTGCCAGCAGCTTAGAAGTCAGTTCCAACTACGAGCAGTACTTC.

In this sample, this clonotype turned up a few times. The chain couples TRBV7-9 to TRBJ2-1, with 8 bases lining up with TRBD2. Germline trimming cut 6 bases from V and 2 bases from J; bases unmatched to any gene: 6. The CDR3 totals 15 residues. Germline V CDR1 and CDR2: SEHNR, FQNEAQ (reference sequence). The CDR3 DNA sequence: TGTGCCAGCAGGCGGGGGGTTGGAACCTACAATGAGCAGTTCTTC. It is translated as CASRRGVGTYNEQFF.

V usage is TRBV12-3 or TRBV12-4 and J usage is TRBJ2-3, with a possible D match to TRBD1 (5 bases). Trimming stripped 4 bases from V and 1 base from J, with 15 bases between. The CDR3 is made up of 16 amino acids. The chain's CDR3 is CASSSTTVSRTDTQYF. The CDR3 DNA sequence: TGTGCCAGCAGTTCCACGACAGTTTCTCGCACAGATACGCAGTATTTT.

This clonotype turned up a few times. The chain links TRBV2 to TRBJ1-1; 8 bases are a match to TRBD1. This CDR3 comprises 12 residues. Germline V lookup: CDR1 SNHLY, CDR2 FYNNEI. J lost 7 bases, V lost 11 bases, and 9 bases had no gene match. In DNA form, the CDR3 reads TGTGCCTTACGGACAGGGCGTAATGAAGCTTTCTTT. This gives the protein CALRTGRNEAFF.